The 20 T cell receptor beta chains below were found in one sample sequenced in a study of blood T cells in healthy people across ages. A second PCR of 7 to 11 cycles used a sample-barcoded 5' primer and a J-beta primer mix. MiXCR was run by TCRdb on the 5' RACE reads, yielding one entry per CDR3 protein. The sample lists hundreds of thousands of distinct CDR3 sequences, about 53% occurring once. The sample taken for sequencing was blood. These TCRs come from a man at least 80 years old in good health.

The rearrangement links TRBV2 to TRBJ1-2; D ambiguous. Germline V gives CDR1 SNHLY, CDR2 FYNNEI. Trimming took 4 bases from V and 5 from J, leaving 11 bases between them. The CDR3 runs to 13 residues. CDR3 coding DNA: TGTGCCAGCAGTGTCGAGGGAAGGTATGGCTACACCTTC. Translation: CASSVEGRYGYTF.

The chain joins TRBV4-2 to TRBJ2-3; D possibly corresponds to TRBD2 (6 bases). Germline CDR1 is LGHNA and CDR2 is YNFKEQ. With 1 base removed from V and 14 bases from J, the gap between germline ends came to 19 bases. The CDR3 has 14 amino acids. This CDR3 reads CASSQASEHRDAYF. CDR3 nucleotides: TGTGCCAGCAGCCAAGCTAGCGAGCACAGAGACGCGTATTTT.

A word on this clonotype: A read error is possible here, since a much larger clone lies one base away. V usage is TRBV12-3 or TRBV12-4 and J usage is TRBJ2-4; no clear D. The CDR3 totals 14 residues. The CDR3 loop reads CAGSFLWLKNIQYF. In DNA, the CDR3 is TGTGCCGGCAGTTTCCTCTGGCTCAAAAACATTCAGTACTTC.

The chain couples TRBV20-1 to TRBJ2-7; 12 bases are shared with TRBD2. The end of the DNA fits TRBJ2-5 better, so the J call may be wrong. The V gene's germline CDR1 is DFQATT and CDR2 SNEGSKA (reference sequence). CDR3 length: 14 amino acids. As DNA, the CDR3 is TGCAGCCCTAGCGGGGGGGGACAGGCAGAGACCCAGTACTTC. Translating gives CSPSGGGQAETQYF.

The table lists this clonotype with a few counts. The chain employs TRBV29-1 and TRBJ2-7; D may be TRBD1 (7 bases). Trimming removed 0 bases at V and 3 bases at J, with 15 bases between. The CDR3 length is 15 residues. In germline, CDR1 is SQVTM, CDR2 ANQGSEA. The CDR3 DNA follows: TGCAGCGTTGAAGATCGGAGGGGGCGGGGCTACGAGCAGTACTTC. Encoded protein: CSVEDRRGRGYEQYF.

Regarding this clonotype: The junction departs from germline at one end; a sequencing error may be responsible. The CDR3 spells CAGSLDRGVGYEQYF. The CDR3 DNA follows: TGCGCCGGCAGCTTGGACAGGGGAGTTGGCTACGAGCAGTACTTC. This sequence joins TRBV5-1 and TRBJ2-7, with 9 positions matching TRBD1. Germline V gene data show CDR1 as SGHRS and CDR2 as YFSETQ. The CDR3 covers 15 residues.

There are a few counts of this clonotype. The genes are TRBV7-2 and TRBJ2-1, with D possibly TRBD1 on 6 matching bases. The CDR3 sequence is 15 residues long. V was cut by 1 base and J by 7 bases, with 14 bases left in between. In germline, CDR1 is SGHTA, CDR2 FQGNSA. The DNA of the CDR3 is TGTGCCAGCAGCTTAGGTAGTGGGGGCCTTAATGAGCAGTTCTTC. It encodes CASSLGSGGLNEQFF. The full variable domain, in which reference TRBV7-2 and TRBJ2-1 provide the parts outside the CDR3, is GAGVSQSPSNKVTEKGKDVELRCDPISGHTALYWYRQSLGQGLEFLIYFQGNSAPDKSGLPSDRFSAERTGGSVSTLTIQRTQQEDSAVYLCASSLGSGGLNEQFFGPGTRLTVL.

This rearrangement joins TRBV12-3 or TRBV12-4 to TRBJ1-2; 7 bases are shared with TRBD1. After removal of 5 bases from V and 4 bases from J, the junction contained 10 bases not matched to a gene. The CDR3 totals 15 residues. The CDR3 coding sequence is TGTGCCAGCAGTCGTTCAGGGGGTTTCTCCTATGGCTACACCTTC. It translates to CASSRSGGFSYGYTF.

This clonotype was detected only once. The chain links TRBV28 to TRBJ2-3; a weak D match, TRBD1 (6 bases). The V gene lost 8 bases and the J gene lost 2 bases, with 11 bases spanning the gap. The CDR3 is 13 residues long. Germline CDR1 is MDHEN and CDR2 is SYDVKM. CDR3 in amino acids: CASEGEPTDTQYF. The CDR3 DNA follows: TGTGCCAGCGAGGGGGAGCCCACAGATACGCAGTATTTT.

This clonotype came up once. The rearrangement links TRBV2 to TRBJ2-1; the D call may be TRBD1 or TRBD2 (5 bases each). The CDR3 contains 12 residues. Germline assignment: CDR1 SNHLY and CDR2 FYNNEI. V lost 7 bases and J lost 6, with 10 bases in between. The CDR3 is CASKSGPNEQFF. The CDR3 nucleotides are TGTGCCAGCAAGTCGGGGCCCAATGAGCAGTTCTTC.

This clonotype was recorded once. V usage is TRBV9 and J usage is TRBJ2-7, with 9 bases matching TRBD2. This CDR3 comprises 16 residues. Trimming removed 0 bases from V and 7 bases from J; junction bases left unmatched: 11. From germline, CDR1 is SGDLS and CDR2 YYNGEE. In DNA form, the CDR3 reads TGTGCCAGCAGCGTAGCCGGTGCGGGAGGGTACAATGAGCAGTACTTC. Translating gives CASSVAGAGGYNEQYF.

This clonotype occurred a few times. The chain couples TRBV6-2 or TRBV6-3 to TRBJ2-1, with D possibly matching TRBD2 (5 bases). CDR1 and CDR2 from the germline V gene are MNHEY and SVGEGT. The CDR3 loop spans 12 amino acids. The V end lost 2 bases, the J end lost 9 bases, and 8 bases lay between the germline ends. The CDR3 DNA sequence: TGTGCCAGCAGTTACGGGGAGATTGAGCAGTTCTTC. It is translated as CASSYGEIEQFF.

The V call is TRBV6-1, the J call TRBJ1-1; maybe TRBD1 (5 bases). V shed 6 bases and J shed 3 bases, with 11 bases lying between them. The CDR3 length is 13 residues. From germline, CDR1 is MNHNS and CDR2 SASEGT. The CDR3: CASRRGGDTEAFF. As DNA, the CDR3 is TGTGCCAGCAGGAGGGGAGGGGACACTGAAGCTTTCTTT.

Written as DNA, the CDR3 is TGCGCCAGCATCGGGGATAGGGGGCGCGGTTCCTACGAGCAGTACTTC. The encoded protein is CASIGDRGRGSYEQYF. The chain links TRBV5-1 to TRBJ2-7; 7 nucleotides line up with TRBD1. Germline V gene data show CDR1 as SGHRS and CDR2 as YFSETQ. The CDR3 sequence is 16 residues long. With V trimmed by 6 bases and J by 1 base, 13 bases remained unmatched.

This chain joins TRBV9 and TRBJ2-3; 8 bases agree with TRBD2. Germline CDR1 SGDLS, CDR2 YYNGEE. With V trimmed by 0 bases and J by 14 bases, 17 bases remained unmatched. This CDR3 region has 16 residues. CDR3 region: CASSVDPAGVTRYAYF. In nucleotides, the CDR3 is TGTGCCAGCAGCGTAGACCCAGCGGGGGTAACAAGATACGCGTATTTT.

This chain links TRBV20-1 with TRBJ2-3, with D maybe TRBD2 (6 bases). The germline CDR1 and CDR2 sequences are DFQATT and SNEGSKA (reference sequence). Trimming left V 3 bases short and J 4 bases short, with 14 bases between. There are 14 residues in the CDR3. CDR3 residues: CSASVGGSADTQYF. DNA for the CDR3: TGCAGTGCTAGTGTTGGAGGGAGTGCAGATACGCAGTATTTT.

V usage is TRBV6-5 and J usage is TRBJ2-4; D possibly corresponds to TRBD2 (6 bases). TRBJ2-7 matches the DNA end more closely, so the J call is doubtful. The CDR3 contains 15 residues. Germline CDR1 reads MNHEY; CDR2 reads SVGAGI. CDR3 nucleotides: TGTGCCAGCAGTTACTGGGAGGTCAACTCCTACGAGCAGTACTTC. Amino acid sequence: CASSYWEVNSYEQYF.

V gene TRBV2 combines with J gene TRBJ1-1; no definite D call. The length of the CDR3 is 14 residues. Trimming removed 7 bases from V and 4 bases from J, with 16 bases in between. Germline loops: CDR1 SNHLY, CDR2 FYNNEI. CDR3 DNA: TGTGCCAGCAAACGTGAGGACTTGGGCACTGAAGCTTTCTTT. This codes for CASKREDLGTEAFF.

The chain links TRBV20-1 to TRBJ1-2, with a possible D match to TRBD1 (5 bases). CDR1 DFQATT and CDR2 SNEGSKA come from the germline V gene (reference sequence). Trimming left V 5 bases short and J 2 bases short, with 12 bases between. This CDR3 comprises 13 residues. This chain's CDR3 is CSAWDVRNYGYTF. The CDR3 nucleotides are TGCAGTGCTTGGGACGTACGGAACTATGGCTACACCTTC.

The CDR3 sequence is CASSLAHQVRNYEQYF. In nucleotides, the CDR3 is TGTGCCAGCAGCTTAGCCCACCAGGTTCGAAACTACGAGCAGTACTTC. This chain joins TRBV7-2 and TRBJ2-7; the D is unclear. The CDR3 runs 16 residues. The germline gives CDR1 SGHTA, CDR2 FQGNSA. V was cut by 0 bases and J by 3 bases, with 15 bases left in between.